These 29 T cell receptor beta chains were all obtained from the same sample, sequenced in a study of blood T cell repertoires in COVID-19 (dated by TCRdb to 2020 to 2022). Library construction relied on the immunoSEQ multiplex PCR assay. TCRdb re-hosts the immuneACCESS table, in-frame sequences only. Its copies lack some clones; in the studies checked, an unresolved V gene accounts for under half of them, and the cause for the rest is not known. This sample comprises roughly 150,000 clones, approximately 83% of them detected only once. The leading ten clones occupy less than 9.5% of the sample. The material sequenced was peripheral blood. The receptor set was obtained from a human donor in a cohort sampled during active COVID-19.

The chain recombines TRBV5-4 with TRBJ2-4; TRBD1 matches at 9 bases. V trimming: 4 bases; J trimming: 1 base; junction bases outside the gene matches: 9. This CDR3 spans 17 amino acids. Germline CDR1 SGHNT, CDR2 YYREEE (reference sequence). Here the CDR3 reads CASSTGGGQGAKNIQYF. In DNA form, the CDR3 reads TGTGCCAGCAGCACGGGGGGAGGACAGGGGGCCAAAAACATTCAGTACTTC.

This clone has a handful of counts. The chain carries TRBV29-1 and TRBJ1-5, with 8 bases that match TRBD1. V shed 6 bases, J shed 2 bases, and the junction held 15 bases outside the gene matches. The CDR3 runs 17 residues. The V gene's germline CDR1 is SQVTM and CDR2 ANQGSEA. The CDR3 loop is CSVVLAKGGQGNQPQHF. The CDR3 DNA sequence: TGCAGCGTAGTGCTCGCCAAGGGGGGACAGGGCAATCAGCCCCAGCATTTT.

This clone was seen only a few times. This chain's CDR3 is CASSPDDRDSPLHF. As DNA, the CDR3 is TGTGCCAGCAGTCCCGACGACAGGGATTCACCCCTCCACTTT. The rearrangement links TRBV2 to TRBJ1-6; 7 bases line up with TRBD1. The V gene end was trimmed by 5 bases and the J gene end by 8 bases; junction bases not matched to a gene: 6. The germline CDR1 and CDR2 sequences are SNHLY and FYNNEI. This CDR3 spans 14 amino acids. The whole variable domain, remainder taken from reference TRBV2 and TRBJ1-6, is EPEVTQTPSHQVTQMGQEVILRCVPISNHLYFYWYRQILGQKVEFLVSFYNNEISEKSEIFDDQFSVERPDGSNFTLKIRSTKLEDSAMYFCASSPDDRDSPLHFGNGTRLTVT.

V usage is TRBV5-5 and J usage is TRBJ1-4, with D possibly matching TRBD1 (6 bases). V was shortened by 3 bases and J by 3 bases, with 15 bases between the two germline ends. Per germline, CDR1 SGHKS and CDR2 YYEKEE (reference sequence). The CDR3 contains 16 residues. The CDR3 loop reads CASSSLTGTSNEKLFF. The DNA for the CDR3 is TGTGCCAGCAGCTCGCTTACCGGGACATCTAATGAAAAACTGTTTTTT.

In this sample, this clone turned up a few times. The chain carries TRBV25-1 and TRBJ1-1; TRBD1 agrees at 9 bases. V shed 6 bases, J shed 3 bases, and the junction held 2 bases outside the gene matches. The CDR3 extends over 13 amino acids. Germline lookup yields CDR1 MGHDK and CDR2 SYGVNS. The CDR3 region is CASRGQGHTEAFF. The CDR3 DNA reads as TGTGCCAGCAGAGGACAGGGGCACACTGAAGCTTTCTTT.

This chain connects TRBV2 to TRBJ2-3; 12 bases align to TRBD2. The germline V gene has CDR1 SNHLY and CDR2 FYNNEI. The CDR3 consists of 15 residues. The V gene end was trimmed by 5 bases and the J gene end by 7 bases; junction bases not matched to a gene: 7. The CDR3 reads CASSRRLAGANTQYF. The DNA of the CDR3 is TGTGCCAGCAGTCGGAGACTAGCGGGGGCGAATACGCAGTATTTT.

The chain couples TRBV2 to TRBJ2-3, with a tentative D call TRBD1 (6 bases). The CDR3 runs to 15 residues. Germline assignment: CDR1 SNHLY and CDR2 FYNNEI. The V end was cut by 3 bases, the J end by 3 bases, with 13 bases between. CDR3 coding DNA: TGTGCCAGCAGTGAGACGATGAGGGGGACAGATACGCAGTATTTT. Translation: CASSETMRGTDTQYF.

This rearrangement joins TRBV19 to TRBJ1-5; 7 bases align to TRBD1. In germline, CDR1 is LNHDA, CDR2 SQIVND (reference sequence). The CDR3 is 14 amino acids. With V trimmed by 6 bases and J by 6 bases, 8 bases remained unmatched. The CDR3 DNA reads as TGTGCCAGTAGAGTACAGGGGAATAGTCAGCCCCAGCATTTT. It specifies CASRVQGNSQPQHF. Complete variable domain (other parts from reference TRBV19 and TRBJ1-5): DGGITQSPKYLFRKEGQNVTLSCEQNLNHDAMYWYRQDPGQGLRLIYYSQIVNDFQKGDIAEGYSVSREKKESFPLTVTSAQKNPTAFYLCASRVQGNSQPQHFGDGTRLSIL.

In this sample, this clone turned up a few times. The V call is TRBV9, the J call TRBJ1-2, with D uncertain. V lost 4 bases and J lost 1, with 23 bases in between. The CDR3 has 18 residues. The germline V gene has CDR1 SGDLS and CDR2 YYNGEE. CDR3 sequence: CASSPTLGGPHYNYGYTF. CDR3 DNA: TGTGCCAGCAGCCCCACCTTGGGAGGACCACACTATAACTATGGCTACACCTTC.

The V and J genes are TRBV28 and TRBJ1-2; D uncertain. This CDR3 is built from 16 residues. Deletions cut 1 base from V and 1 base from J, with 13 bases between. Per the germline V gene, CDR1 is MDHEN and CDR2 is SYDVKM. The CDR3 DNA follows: TGTGCCAGCAGTTTATTAAGGCGGCTTGATAACTATGGCTACACCTTC. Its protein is CASSLLRRLDNYGYTF.

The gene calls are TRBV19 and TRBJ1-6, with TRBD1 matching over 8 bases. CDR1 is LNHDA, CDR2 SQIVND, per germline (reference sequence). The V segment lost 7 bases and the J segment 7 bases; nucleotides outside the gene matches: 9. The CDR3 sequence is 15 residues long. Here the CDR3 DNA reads TGTGCCAGTACCACCCCTCGACAGGGGAATTCACCCCTCCACTTT. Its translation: CASTTPRQGNSPLHF. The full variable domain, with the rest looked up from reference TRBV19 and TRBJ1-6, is DGGITQSPKYLFRKEGQNVTLSCEQNLNHDAMYWYRQDPGQGLRLIYYSQIVNDFQKGDIAEGYSVSREKKESFPLTVTSAQKNPTAFYLCASTTPRQGNSPLHFGNGTRLTVT.

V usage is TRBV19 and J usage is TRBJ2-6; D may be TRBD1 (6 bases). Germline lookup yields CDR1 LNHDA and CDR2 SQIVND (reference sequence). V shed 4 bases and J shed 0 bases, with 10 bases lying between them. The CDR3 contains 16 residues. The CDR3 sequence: CASSTTGYSGANVLTF. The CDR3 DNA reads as TGTGCCAGTAGTACGACAGGATACTCTGGGGCCAACGTCCTGACTTTC.

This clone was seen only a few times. The CDR3: CASRFQGDQPQHF. CDR3 DNA: TGTGCCAGCAGATTTCAGGGGGACCAGCCCCAGCATTTT. The gene calls are TRBV6-5 and TRBJ1-5, with 7 bases lining up with TRBD1. The germline CDR1 and CDR2 sequences are MNHEY and SVGAGI. CDR3 length equals 13 residues. J lost 7 bases, V lost 6 bases, and 6 bases had no gene match.

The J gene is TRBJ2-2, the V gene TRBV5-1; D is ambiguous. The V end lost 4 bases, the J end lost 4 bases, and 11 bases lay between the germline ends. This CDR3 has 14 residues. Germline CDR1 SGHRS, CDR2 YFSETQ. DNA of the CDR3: TGCGCCAGCAGCATGAGAGAGGCCACCGGGGAGCTGTTTTTT. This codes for CASSMREATGELFF.

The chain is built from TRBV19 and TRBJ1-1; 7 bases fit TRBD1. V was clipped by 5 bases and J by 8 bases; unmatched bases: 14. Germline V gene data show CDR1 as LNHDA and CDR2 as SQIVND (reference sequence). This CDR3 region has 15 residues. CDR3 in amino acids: CASSPRREGASEAFF. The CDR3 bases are TGTGCCAGTAGTCCCCGTCGGGAGGGGGCGAGCGAAGCTTTCTTT.

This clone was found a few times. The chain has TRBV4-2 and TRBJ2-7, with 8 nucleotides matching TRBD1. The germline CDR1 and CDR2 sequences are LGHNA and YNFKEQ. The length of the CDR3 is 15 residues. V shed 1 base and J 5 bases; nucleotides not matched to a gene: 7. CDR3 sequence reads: CASSQAQGARNEQYF. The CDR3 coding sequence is TGTGCCAGCAGCCAAGCCCAGGGGGCGCGCAACGAGCAGTACTTC.

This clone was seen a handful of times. The CDR3 nucleotides read TGTGCCAGCAGCTGGACAGGGGGCAATCAGCCCCAGCATTTT. As protein: CASSWTGGNQPQHF. The chain uses TRBV5-5 and TRBJ1-5, with TRBD1 matching 9 bases. The CDR3 contains 14 residues. Germline CDR1 SGHKS, CDR2 YYEKEE (reference sequence). J gave up 2 bases and V 3 bases, and 0 bases lay outside the gene matches.

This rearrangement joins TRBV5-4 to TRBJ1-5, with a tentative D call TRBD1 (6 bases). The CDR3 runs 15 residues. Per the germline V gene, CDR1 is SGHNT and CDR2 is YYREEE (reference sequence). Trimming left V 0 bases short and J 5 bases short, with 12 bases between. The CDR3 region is CASSLAGRGDQPQHF. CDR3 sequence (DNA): TGTGCCAGCAGCTTGGCCGGGAGGGGGGATCAGCCCCAGCATTTT.

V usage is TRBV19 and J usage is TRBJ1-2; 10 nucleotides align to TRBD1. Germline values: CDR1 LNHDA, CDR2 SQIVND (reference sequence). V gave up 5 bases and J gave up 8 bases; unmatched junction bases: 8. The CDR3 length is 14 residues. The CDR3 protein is CASSARQGADGYTF. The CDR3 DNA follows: TGTGCCAGTAGTGCTCGACAGGGGGCTGACGGCTACACCTTC.

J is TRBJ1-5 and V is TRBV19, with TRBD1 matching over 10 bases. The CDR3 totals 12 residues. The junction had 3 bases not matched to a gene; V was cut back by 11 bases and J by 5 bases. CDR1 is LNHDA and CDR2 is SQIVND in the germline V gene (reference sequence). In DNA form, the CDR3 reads TGTGCCGGCGGGACAGGGGATCAGCCCCAGCATTTT. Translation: CAGGTGDQPQHF.

CDR3 sequence: CASSPLRQYYEQYF. CDR3 DNA: TGTGCCAGCAGCCCCCTGAGACAGTACTACGAGCAGTACTTC. The rearrangement links TRBV7-9 to TRBJ2-7; a weak D match, TRBD1 (5 bases). Trimming took 5 bases from V and 3 from J, leaving 14 bases between them. Per germline, CDR1 SEHNR and CDR2 FQNEAQ (reference sequence). This CDR3 has 14 amino acids.

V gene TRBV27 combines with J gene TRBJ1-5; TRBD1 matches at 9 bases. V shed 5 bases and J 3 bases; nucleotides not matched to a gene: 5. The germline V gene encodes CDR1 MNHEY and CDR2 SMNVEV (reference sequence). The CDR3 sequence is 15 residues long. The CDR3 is CASSPGTGFNQPQHF. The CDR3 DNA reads TGTGCCAGCAGTCCCGGGACAGGGTTCAATCAGCCCCAGCATTTT.

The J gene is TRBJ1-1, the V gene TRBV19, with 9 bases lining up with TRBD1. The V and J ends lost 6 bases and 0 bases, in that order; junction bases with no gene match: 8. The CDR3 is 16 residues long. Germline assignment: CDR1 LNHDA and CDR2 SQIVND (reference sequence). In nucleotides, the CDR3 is TGTGCCAGTAGGGACTACGGACAGGGGATGAACACTGAAGCTTTCTTT. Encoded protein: CASRDYGQGMNTEAFF.

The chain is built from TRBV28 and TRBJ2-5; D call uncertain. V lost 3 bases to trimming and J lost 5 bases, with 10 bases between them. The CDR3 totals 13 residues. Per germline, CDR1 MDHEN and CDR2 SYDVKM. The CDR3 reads CASSLPSLETQYF. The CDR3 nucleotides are TGTGCCAGCAGTTTGCCCAGTTTGGAGACCCAGTACTTC.

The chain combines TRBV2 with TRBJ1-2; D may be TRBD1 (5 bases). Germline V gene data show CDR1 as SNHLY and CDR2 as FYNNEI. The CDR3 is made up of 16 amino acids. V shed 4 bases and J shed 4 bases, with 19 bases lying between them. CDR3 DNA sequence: TGTGCCAGCAGTGGGATTCCGGGACTGAGCCTCTATGGCTACACCTTC. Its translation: CASSGIPGLSLYGYTF.

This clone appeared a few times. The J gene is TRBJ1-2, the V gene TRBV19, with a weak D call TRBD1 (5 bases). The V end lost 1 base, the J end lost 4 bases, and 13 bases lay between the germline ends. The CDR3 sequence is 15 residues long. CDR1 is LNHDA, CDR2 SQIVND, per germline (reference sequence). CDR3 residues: CASSIVGGRGYGYTF. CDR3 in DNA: TGTGCCAGTAGTATAGTCGGGGGAAGGGGCTATGGCTACACCTTC.

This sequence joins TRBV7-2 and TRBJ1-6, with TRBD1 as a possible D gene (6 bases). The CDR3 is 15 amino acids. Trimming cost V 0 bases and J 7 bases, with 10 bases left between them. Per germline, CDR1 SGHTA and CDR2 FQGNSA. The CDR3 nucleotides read TGTGCCAGCAGCTTAGCGCAGGGGACGAATTCACCCCTCCACTTT. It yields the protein CASSLAQGTNSPLHF.

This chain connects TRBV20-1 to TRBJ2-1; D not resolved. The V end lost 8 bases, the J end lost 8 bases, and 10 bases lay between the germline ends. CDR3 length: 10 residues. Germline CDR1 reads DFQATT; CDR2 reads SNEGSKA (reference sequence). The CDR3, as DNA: TGCAGTCTCCTAGGTCATGAGCAGTTCTTC. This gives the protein CSLLGHEQFF.

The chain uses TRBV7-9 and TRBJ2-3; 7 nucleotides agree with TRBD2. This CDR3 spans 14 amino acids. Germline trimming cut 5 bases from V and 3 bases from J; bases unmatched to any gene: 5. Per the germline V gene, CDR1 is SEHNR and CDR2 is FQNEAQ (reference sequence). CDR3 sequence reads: CASSPVSGTDTQYF. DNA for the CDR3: TGTGCCAGCAGCCCAGTTAGCGGGACAGATACGCAGTATTTT.